Sequencing of this T cell receptor (beta chain) was carried out in a study of vaccination and CD4 T cells after COVID-19. The study, taken as a whole, reports: Looking at convalescent patients, a median approximately 88% of reactive clones were present only post-vaccination.

Treatment: roughly nine-day PBMC culture with coronavirus spike peptide pools or control peptides (ViraFEST assay). V lost 0 bases, J lost 9 bases, and 13 bases lay in between. This CDR3 region has 15 residues. The V gene's germline CDR1 is SGHTS and CDR2 YDEGEE. The Oncomine TCR Beta short-read assay sequenced DNA from cultured CD4+ T cells. TCRdb analysed the PCR reads with MiXCR anew, one entry per CDR3 protein. This sample yields thousands of distinct CDR3 sequences, of which under 70% are seen a single time; 40% to 50% belongs to the top ten. With respect to this clonotype: No antigen is known for it.

The rearrangement uses TRBV5-8 and TRBJ1-6; D is possibly TRBD1 (5 bases). The material sequenced was CD4+ T cells from blood, cultured in vitro. The receptor comes from a human donor who had recovered from COVID-19. The DNA of the CDR3 is TGTGCCAGCAGCTTGGGGGCAGGGCGGGGTTCACCCCTCCACTTT. Its translation: CASSLGAGRGSPLHF.